This T cell receptor beta chain derives from a study of T cells after posttransplantation cyclophosphamide. Findings and limits, study-wide: Recipient CMV seropositivity and CMV reactivation strongly tracked TRB clonality. Blood and skin or GI T cell repertoires showed limited TRB overlap. Donor CD8+ memory clones often dominated recipient blood repertoires at later times.

Here immunoSEQ multiplex PCR was the method, and the copy in TCRdb shows in-frame clones only, minus some. Seen here are 45,000 to 65,000 clones, roughly 86% observed once, and the top ten hold approximately 3%. V lost 2 bases, J lost 4 bases, and 12 bases lay in between. Germline CDR1 and CDR2: SGHTA and FQGNSA. The CDR3 contains 15 residues. A remark on this clone: The antigen remains undetermined.

The sample comprised PBMCs. The gene calls are TRBV7-2 and TRBJ1-5; D is possibly TRBD1 (5 bases). The TCR originated in a man aged 30 to 39 with a blood cancer, CMV-positive, and with a related stem cell donor. CDR3 sequence (DNA): TGTGCCAGCAGCTTAAACAGGATAAGTAATCAGCCCCAGCATTTT. This translates into CASSLNRISNQPQHF.